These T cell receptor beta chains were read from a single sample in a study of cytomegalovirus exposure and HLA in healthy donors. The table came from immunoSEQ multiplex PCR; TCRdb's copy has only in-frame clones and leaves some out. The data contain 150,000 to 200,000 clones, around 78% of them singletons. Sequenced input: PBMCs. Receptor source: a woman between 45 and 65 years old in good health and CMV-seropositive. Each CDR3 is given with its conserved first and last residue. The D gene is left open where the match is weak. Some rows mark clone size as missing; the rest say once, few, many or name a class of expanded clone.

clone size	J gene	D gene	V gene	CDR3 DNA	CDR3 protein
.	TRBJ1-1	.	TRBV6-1	TGTGCCAGCAGCGGTAGGAGGGAGAACACTGAAGCTTTCTTT	CASSGRRENTEAFF
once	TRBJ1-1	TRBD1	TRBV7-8	TGTGCCAGCAGCTTGGGGACAGTAGACACTGAAGCTTTCTTT	CASSLGTVDTEAFF
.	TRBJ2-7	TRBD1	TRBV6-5	TGTGCCAGCAGTTACGTGGACAGGGGATTAGAGCAGTACTTC	CASSYVDRGLEQYF
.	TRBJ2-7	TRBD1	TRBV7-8	TGTGCCAGTTCCCTGGACAGGCGCTCCTACGAGCAGTACTTC	CASSLDRRSYEQYF
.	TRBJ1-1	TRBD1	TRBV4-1	TGCGCCAGCAGCCAATTCGGACAGGGTAGGACTGAAGCTTTCTTT	CASSQFGQGRTEAFF
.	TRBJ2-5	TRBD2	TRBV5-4	TGTGCCAGCAGGCCCTCAGCGGGGGACTCCGGGACCCAGTACTTC	CASRPSAGDSGTQYF
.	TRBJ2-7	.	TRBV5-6	TGTGCCAGCAGCCTACCTTCCTACGAGCAGTACTTC	CASSLPSYEQYF
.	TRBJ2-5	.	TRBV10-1	TGCGCCAGCAGTGAGTCACGAGTCCAAGAGACCCAGTACTTC	CASSESRVQETQYF
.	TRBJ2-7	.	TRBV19	TGTGCCAGTAGTTACCTTTCAGGGGAGCAGTACTTC	CASSYLSGEQYF
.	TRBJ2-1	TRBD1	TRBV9	TGTGCCAGCCAGACAGGGGAGAGCTCCTACAATGAGCAGTTCTTC	CASQTGESSYNEQFF
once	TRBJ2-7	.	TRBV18	TGTGCCAGCTCACCAAACTTCTCGGAGCAGTACTTC	CASSPNFSEQYF
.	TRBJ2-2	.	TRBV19	TGTGCCAGTAGCGTGTTCGGGACACCAGGGCTGTTTTTT	CASSVFGTPGLFF
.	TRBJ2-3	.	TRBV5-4	TGTGCCAGCAGCTTCGGAGGGGGGGCGTCAATAGATACGCAGTATTTT	CASSFGGGASIDTQYF
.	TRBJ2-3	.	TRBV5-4	TGTGCCAGCAGCCAATCCCGGACTATAGCGGATACGCAGTATTTT	CASSQSRTIADTQYF
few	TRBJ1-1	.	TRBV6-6	TGTGCCAGCAGTTTCGGTAACACTGAAGCTTTCTTT	CASSFGNTEAFF
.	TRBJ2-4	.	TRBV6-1	TGTGCCAGCAGTGAGGGGGGGGCGCGGGCCAAAAACATTCAGTACTTC	CASSEGGARAKNIQYF
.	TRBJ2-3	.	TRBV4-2	TGTGCCAGCAGCCAAGATCAGGGGCGGTTGGGTGGGGGTACGCAGTATTTT	CASSQDQGRLGGGTQYF
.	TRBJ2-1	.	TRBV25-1	TGTGCCAGCAGTGGTCCGACAGGATACAATGAGCAGTTCTTC	CASSGPTGYNEQFF
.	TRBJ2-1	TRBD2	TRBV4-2	TGTGCCAGCAGCCAAGATTGGGGAGCGGGGAGGTTCTTC	CASSQDWGAGRFF
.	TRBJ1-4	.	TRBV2	TGTGCCAGCAGTGAATTGGGGAGGAGGGAAAAACTGTTTTTT	CASSELGRREKLFF
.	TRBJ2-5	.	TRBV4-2	TGTGCCAGCAGCCAAGTCGAACTGGGAGGAGAGACCCAGTACTTC	CASSQVELGGETQYF
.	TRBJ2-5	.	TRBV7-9	TGTGCCAGCAGCTTATCATGGGGGGTCCAAGAGACCCAGTACTTC	CASSLSWGVQETQYF
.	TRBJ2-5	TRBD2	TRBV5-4	TGTGCCAGCAGCTTGGGGGCTAGCGGGGTCCAAGAGACCCAGTACTTC	CASSLGASGVQETQYF
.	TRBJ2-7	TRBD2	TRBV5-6	TGTGCCAGCAGCATACCTAGCGGGGAAACGGACGAGCAGTACTTC	CASSIPSGETDEQYF
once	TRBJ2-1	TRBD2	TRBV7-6	TGTGCCAGCTCCAGCGACCTAGCGGGGTATAATGAGCAGTTCTTC	CASSSDLAGYNEQFF
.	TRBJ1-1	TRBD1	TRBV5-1	TGCGCCAGCACTATAGGGGGACAGGGAAACACTGAAGCTTTCTTT	CASTIGGQGNTEAFF
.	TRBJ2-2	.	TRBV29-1	TGCAGCGTTGTTCAAACGAACACCGGGGAGCTGTTTTTT	CSVVQTNTGELFF
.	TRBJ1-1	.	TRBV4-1	TGCGCCAGCAGCCAAGAAAGCACTACAGGGATTTCTGAAGCTTTCTTT	CASSQESTTGISEAFF
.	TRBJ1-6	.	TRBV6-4	TGTGCCAGCAGTGACGGCACCAATTCACCCCTCCACTTT	CASSDGTNSPLHF
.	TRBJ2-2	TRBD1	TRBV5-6	TGTGCCAGCAGCTGGAGGACAGGAAACACCGGGGAGCTGTTTTTT	CASSWRTGNTGELFF
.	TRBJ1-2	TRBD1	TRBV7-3	TGTGCCAGCAGCTTAACAGGGGGCGACTATGGCTACACCTTC	CASSLTGGDYGYTF
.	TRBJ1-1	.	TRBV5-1	TGCGCCAGCAGCCCATGGGGGGGCACTGAAGCTTTCTTT	CASSPWGGTEAFF
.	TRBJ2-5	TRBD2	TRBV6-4	TGTGCCAGCAGTGAGAGCGGGGGGGCGGAGACCCAGTACTTC	CASSESGGAETQYF